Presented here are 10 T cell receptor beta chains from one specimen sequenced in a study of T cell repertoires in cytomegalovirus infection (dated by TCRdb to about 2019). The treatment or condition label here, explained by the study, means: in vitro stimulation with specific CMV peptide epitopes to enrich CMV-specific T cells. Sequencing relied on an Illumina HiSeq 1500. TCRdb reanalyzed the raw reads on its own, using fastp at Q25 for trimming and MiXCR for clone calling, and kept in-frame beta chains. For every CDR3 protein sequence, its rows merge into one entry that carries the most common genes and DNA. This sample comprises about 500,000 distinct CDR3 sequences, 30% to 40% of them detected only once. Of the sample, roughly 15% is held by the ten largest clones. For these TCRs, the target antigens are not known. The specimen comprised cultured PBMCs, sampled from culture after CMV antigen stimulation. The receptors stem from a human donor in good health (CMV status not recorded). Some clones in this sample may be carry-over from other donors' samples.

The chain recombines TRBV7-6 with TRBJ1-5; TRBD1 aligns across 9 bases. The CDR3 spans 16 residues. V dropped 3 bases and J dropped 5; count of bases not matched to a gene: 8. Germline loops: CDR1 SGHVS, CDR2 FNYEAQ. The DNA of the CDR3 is TGTGCCAGCAGCTTGGGGACAGGGAGGTTTCATCAGCCCCAGCATTTT. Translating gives CASSLGTGRFHQPQHF.

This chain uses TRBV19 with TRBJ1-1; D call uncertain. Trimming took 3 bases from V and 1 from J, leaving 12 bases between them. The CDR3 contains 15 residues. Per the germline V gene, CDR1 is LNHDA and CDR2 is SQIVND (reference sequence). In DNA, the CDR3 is TGTGCCAGTAGTATCATCGGACGGGCGAACACTGAAGCTTTCTTT. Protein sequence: CASSIIGRANTEAFF.

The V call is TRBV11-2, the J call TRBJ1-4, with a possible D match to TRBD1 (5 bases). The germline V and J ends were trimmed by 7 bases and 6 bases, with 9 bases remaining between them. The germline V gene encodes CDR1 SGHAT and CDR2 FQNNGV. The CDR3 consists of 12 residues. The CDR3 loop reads CASNRGDEKLFF. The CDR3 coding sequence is TGTGCCAGCAACCGGGGGGATGAAAAACTGTTTTTT.

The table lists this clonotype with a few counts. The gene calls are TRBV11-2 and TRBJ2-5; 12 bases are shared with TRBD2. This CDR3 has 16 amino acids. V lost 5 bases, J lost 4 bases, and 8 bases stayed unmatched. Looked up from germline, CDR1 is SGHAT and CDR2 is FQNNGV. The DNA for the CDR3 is TGTGCCAGCAGCCCGGGGACTAGCGGGTGGATAGAGACCCAGTACTTC. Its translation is CASSPGTSGWIETQYF.

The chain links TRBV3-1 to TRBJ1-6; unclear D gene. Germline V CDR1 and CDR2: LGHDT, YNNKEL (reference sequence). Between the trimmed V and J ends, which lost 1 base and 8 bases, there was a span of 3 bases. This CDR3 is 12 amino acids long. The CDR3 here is CASSQVDSPLHF. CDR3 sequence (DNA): TGTGCCAGCAGCCAAGTTGATTCACCCCTCCACTTT.

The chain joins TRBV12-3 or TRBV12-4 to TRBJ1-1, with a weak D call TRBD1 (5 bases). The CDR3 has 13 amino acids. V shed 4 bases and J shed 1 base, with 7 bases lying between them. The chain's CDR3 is CASSSQANTEAFF. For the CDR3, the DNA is TGTGCCAGCAGTTCACAGGCGAACACTGAAGCTTTCTTT.

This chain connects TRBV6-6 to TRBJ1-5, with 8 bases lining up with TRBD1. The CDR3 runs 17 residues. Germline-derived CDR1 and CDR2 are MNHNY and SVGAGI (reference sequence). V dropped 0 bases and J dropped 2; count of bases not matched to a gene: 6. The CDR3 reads CASSYSGTGGGNQPQHF. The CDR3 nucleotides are TGTGCCAGCAGTTACTCCGGTACAGGGGGAGGCAATCAGCCCCAGCATTTT.

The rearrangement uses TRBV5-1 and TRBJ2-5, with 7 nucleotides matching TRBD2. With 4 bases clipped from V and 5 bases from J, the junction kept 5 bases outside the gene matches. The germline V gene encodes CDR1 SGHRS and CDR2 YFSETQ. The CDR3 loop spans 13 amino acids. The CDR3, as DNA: TGCGCCAGCAGCAACGGGGGGTCCGAGACCCAGTACTTC. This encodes CASSNGGSETQYF.

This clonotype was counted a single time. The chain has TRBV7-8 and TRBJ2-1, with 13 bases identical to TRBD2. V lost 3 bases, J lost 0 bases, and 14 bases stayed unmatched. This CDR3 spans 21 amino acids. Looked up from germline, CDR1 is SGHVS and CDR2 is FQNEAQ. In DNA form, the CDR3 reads TGTGCCAGCAGCTTTTCGGGACTAGCGGGGATAATCCCGGGCTCCTACAATGAGCAGTTCTTC. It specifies CASSFSGLAGIIPGSYNEQFF.

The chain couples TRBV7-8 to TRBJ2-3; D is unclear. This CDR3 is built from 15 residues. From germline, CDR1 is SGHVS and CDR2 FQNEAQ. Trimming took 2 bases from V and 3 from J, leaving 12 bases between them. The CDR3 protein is CASSLSLGSTDTQYF. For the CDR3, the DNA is TGTGCCAGCAGCTTATCCCTGGGGTCAACAGATACGCAGTATTTT.